This T cell receptor (beta chain) was obtained from a study of blood T cell repertoires in COVID-19. Background on the study: Both acute and convalescent COVID-19 samples were obtained from the United States, Italy and Spain. The analysed material was cDNA or gDNA that came from T cells, B-cell-depleted T cells, or PBMCs.

In the original workflow: Cell counts per sample came from amplifying reference gene primers. Generated by immunoSEQ multiplex PCR, the TCRdb table keeps only in-frame clones and is missing some. V and J calls and clone size come straight from that table; D and trimming were deduced from the DNA. The sample includes approximately 70,000 clones, about nine tenths of them seen just once. The sequence was obtained from a woman between 45 and 65 years old with acute or convalescent COVID-19. The sample was peripheral blood.

The CDR3 region is CASSQDVRYTEAFF. DNA for the CDR3: TGTGCCAGCAGCCAAGATGTCCGGTACACTGAAGCTTTCTTT. The chain carries TRBV3-1 (or the pseudogene TRBV3-2) and TRBJ1-1; D uncertain. The CDR3 is made up of 14 amino acids. The germline CDR1 and CDR2 sequences are LGHDT and YNNKEL (reference sequence). V lost 0 bases and J 3 bases, leaving 8 bases between the germline ends.